What follows are 22 T cell receptor beta chains derived from one specimen sequenced in a study of OX40 agonist ivuxolimab in advanced cancers. Assay: immunoSEQ multiplex PCR; the TCRdb copy retains only in-frame clones and omits some. The repertoire has about 13,000 clones, around 82% of them found once; the top ten carry approximately 25%. The input for sequencing was CD4+ or CD8+ T cells sorted from blood, taken in a trial of the OX40 agonist ivuxolimab. The receptors were gathered from an adult with an advanced solid tumor such as melanoma, head and neck, liver or kidney cancer.

This chain uses TRBV11-3 with TRBJ2-6; TRBD1 aligns across 7 bases. CDR1 SGHNT and CDR2 YENEEA come from the germline V gene. The CDR3 extends over 16 amino acids. V lost 6 bases to trimming and J lost 0 bases; unmatched junction nucleotides: 5. The CDR3 DNA follows: TGTGCCAGCAGTGACAGGGCCTTCTCTGGGGCCAACGTCCTGACTTTC. It encodes CASSDRAFSGANVLTF. Drawing the rest from reference TRBV11-3 and TRBJ2-6, the complete variable domain is EAGVVQSPRYKIIEKKQPVAFWCNPISGHNTLYWYLQNLGQGPELLIRYENEEAVDDSQLPKDRFSAERLKGVDSTLKIQPAELGDSAVYLCASSDRAFSGANVLTFGAGSRLTVL.

The chain is built from TRBV7-6 and TRBJ2-3; 10 bases are a match to TRBD2. The length of the CDR3 is 16 residues. Germline V gives CDR1 SGHVS, CDR2 FNYEAQ. Losses at the gene ends were 1 base for V and 5 bases for J; bases not matched to a gene: 6. The CDR3 coding sequence is TGTGCCAGCAGCTTAGTCGCTAGCGGGAGCGTAGATACGCAGTATTTT. It yields the protein CASSLVASGSVDTQYF.

V gene TRBV6-5 combines with J gene TRBJ2-3, with D perhaps TRBD2 (5 bases). Per germline, CDR1 MNHEY and CDR2 SVGAGI. Trimming took 8 bases from V and 2 from J, leaving 14 bases between them. This CDR3 is built from 14 residues. CDR3: CASQRVGDTDTQYF. The CDR3 DNA is TGTGCCAGCCAACGGGTGGGAGACACAGATACGCAGTATTTT.

The chain uses TRBV19 and TRBJ2-6, with TRBD1 matching 7 bases. CDR1 and CDR2 from the germline V gene are LNHDA and SQIVND (reference sequence). The CDR3 loop spans 19 amino acids. The ends lost 3 bases at V and 0 bases at J; junction bases unmatched: 11. The CDR3 DNA follows: TGTGCCAGTAGTATTACGAGGGGACAGCCTAGCTCTGGGGCCAACGTCCTGACTTTC. It translates to CASSITRGQPSSGANVLTF.

This chain joins TRBV7-9 and TRBJ2-1; 8 nucleotides align to TRBD1. CDR1 SEHNR and CDR2 FQNEAQ come from the germline V gene (reference sequence). The V segment lost 5 bases and the J segment 7 bases; nucleotides outside the gene matches: 7. The CDR3 is 14 residues long. The CDR3 protein is CASSAQGEQNEQFF. The CDR3 DNA follows: TGTGCCAGCAGCGCACAGGGGGAGCAAAATGAGCAGTTCTTC.

The chain has TRBV28 and TRBJ2-1; 9 nucleotides line up with TRBD2. Per the germline V gene, CDR1 is MDHEN and CDR2 is SYDVKM. The CDR3 loop spans 15 amino acids. With 3 bases clipped from V and 6 bases from J, the junction kept 6 bases outside the gene matches. The CDR3 sequence is CASSLDLTSGNEQFF. The CDR3 DNA reads TGTGCCAGCAGTTTGGATCTGACTAGCGGCAATGAGCAGTTCTTC.

The chain employs TRBV7-8 and TRBJ2-3, with 9 bases lining up with TRBD1. With V trimmed by 6 bases and J by 6 bases, 4 bases remained unmatched. CDR1 SGHVS and CDR2 FQNEAQ come from the germline V gene. The CDR3 runs 13 residues. Here the CDR3 DNA reads TGTGCCAGCAGGGACAGGGGAGGGGATACGCAGTATTTT. The encoded protein is CASRDRGGDTQYF.

The chain carries TRBV19 and TRBJ1-2; 7 bases are a match to TRBD1. CDR3 length equals 15 residues. The trim removed 5 bases at V and 3 bases at J, leaving 9 bases unmatched. Per germline, CDR1 LNHDA and CDR2 SQIVND (reference sequence). Here the CDR3 DNA reads TGTGCCAGTAGTCCTGAGACAGGGTTGCACTATGGCTACACCTTC. Amino acid sequence: CASSPETGLHYGYTF.

The rearrangement links TRBV5-3 to TRBJ2-1, with 11 bases lining up with TRBD2. TRBV5-3 is noted as an ORF with a role that remains uncertain. The ends lost 3 bases at V and 2 bases at J; junction bases unmatched: 22. The CDR3 has 22 residues. CDR3 loop: CARSSKTTWVAGGPFTYNEQFF. The CDR3 coding sequence is TGTGCCAGAAGCTCCAAGACTACGTGGGTAGCGGGGGGGCCCTTCACCTACAATGAGCAGTTCTTC.

This clone is medium-sized in the sample. This chain uses TRBV5-3 with TRBJ2-2, with no clear D. TRBV5-3 is filed as an ORF, its function uncertain. The CDR3 sequence is 13 residues long. V dropped 6 bases and J dropped 3 bases, with 9 bases sitting between them. CDR3 bases: TGTGCCAGAACACGGAGAGACACCGGGGAGCTGTTTTTT. Its translation: CARTRRDTGELFF.

V gene TRBV11-2 combines with J gene TRBJ2-1; 9 nucleotides line up with TRBD2. CDR1 and CDR2 from the germline V gene are SGHAT and FQNNGV. Trimming removed 1 base from V and 7 bases from J; junction bases left unmatched: 8. The CDR3 runs 16 residues. In DNA, the CDR3 is TGTGCCAGCAGCTTAGCTCAGCGGGGGGTTTGGAATGAGCAGTTCTTC. Its translation: CASSLAQRGVWNEQFF.

The chain has TRBV18 and TRBJ2-3; 9 bases map to TRBD2. CDR1 is KGHSH, CDR2 LQKENI, per germline. This CDR3 has 18 amino acids. V lost 3 bases to trimming and J lost 1 base; unmatched junction nucleotides: 11. In DNA form, the CDR3 reads TGTGCCAGCTCACCTTTCCCACCTTTAGCGGGGGGCACAGATACGCAGTATTTT. This codes for CASSPFPPLAGGTDTQYF.

This clone was observed once. This chain connects TRBV28 to TRBJ1-2; TRBD1 agrees at 10 bases. Trimming at V came to 6 bases and at J to 7 bases, leaving 8 bases not matched to a gene. The CDR3 length is 14 residues. Germline CDR1 is MDHEN and CDR2 is SYDVKM. The CDR3 is CASSWTGGYSGYTF. The CDR3, as DNA: TGTGCCAGCAGCTGGACAGGGGGATATAGTGGCTACACCTTC.

The V gene is TRBV30, the J gene TRBJ2-7, with D possibly matching TRBD1 (6 bases). The CDR3 has 15 residues. V was cut by 2 bases and J by 2 bases, with 16 bases left in between. CDR1 is GTSNPN and CDR2 is SVGIG in the germline V gene (reference sequence). For the CDR3, the DNA is TGTGCCTGGAGTCCCTACCCGACAGGTACCTACGAGCAGTACTTC. Translation: CAWSPYPTGTYEQYF.

The chain joins TRBV14 to TRBJ2-6, with D possibly being TRBD1 (5 bases). The CDR3 covers 19 residues. Trimming stripped 0 bases from V and 0 bases from J, with 15 bases between. Germline CDR1 and CDR2: SGHDN and FVKESK. The chain's CDR3 is CASSQDQPGSYSGANVLTF. CDR3 bases: TGTGCCAGCAGCCAAGATCAGCCAGGGTCCTACTCTGGGGCCAACGTCCTGACTTTC.

The chain employs TRBV7-6 and TRBJ1-6; D may be TRBD1 (5 bases). Germline V gene data show CDR1 as SGHVS and CDR2 as FNYEAQ. Trimming left V 6 bases short and J 0 bases short, with 15 bases between. This CDR3 has 17 residues. Written as DNA, the CDR3 is TGTGCCAGCAGTTCAACCGGGGCAAGCTCCTATAATTCACCCCTCCACTTT. Residues: CASSSTGASSYNSPLHF.

The chain joins TRBV18 to TRBJ2-3; 7 bases align to TRBD1. This CDR3 has 15 residues. Per germline, CDR1 KGHSH and CDR2 LQKENI. Germline trimming cut 3 bases from V and 4 bases from J; bases unmatched to any gene: 7. CDR3 in amino acids: CASSPGTVSADTQYF. CDR3 bases: TGTGCCAGCTCACCCGGGACAGTATCCGCAGATACGCAGTATTTT. Full variable domain (outside the CDR3, taken from reference TRBV18 and TRBJ2-3): NAGVMQNPRHLVRRRGQEARLRCSPMKGHSHVYWYRQLPEEGLKFMVYLQKENIIDESGMPKERFSAEFPKEGPSILRIQQVVRGDSAAYFCASSPGTVSADTQYFGPGTRLTVL.

V and J are TRBV19 and TRBJ2-7; no clear D. The CDR3 has 15 amino acids. The germline gives CDR1 LNHDA, CDR2 SQIVND (reference sequence). The ends were cut back, 2 bases at V and 0 bases at J, with 11 bases in the middle. DNA for the CDR3: TGTGCCAGTAGTATATACCCCGTTACCTCCTACGAGCAGTACTTC. Its translation is CASSIYPVTSYEQYF.

The gene calls are TRBV9 and TRBJ2-3; D possibly corresponds to TRBD2 (6 bases). CDR3 length: 16 amino acids. The germline CDR1 and CDR2 sequences are SGDLS and YYNGEE. V shed 1 base and J shed 3 bases, with 15 bases lying between them. CDR3 DNA sequence: TGTGCCAGCAGCGTAAGGAGGGGAGGAGGGACAGATACGCAGTATTTT. This sequence encodes CASSVRRGGGTDTQYF.

The chain recombines TRBV9 with TRBJ2-7; D is uncertain. From germline, CDR1 is SGDLS and CDR2 YYNGEE. The V end was cut by 0 bases, the J end by 0 bases, with 7 bases between. This CDR3 contains 14 residues. The CDR3 protein is CASSVAAVSYEQYF. CDR3 coding DNA: TGTGCCAGCAGCGTAGCGGCGGTCTCCTACGAGCAGTACTTC.

The V gene is TRBV19, the J gene TRBJ2-1, with a possible D match to TRBD1 (5 bases). The V gene's germline CDR1 is LNHDA and CDR2 SQIVND (reference sequence). The CDR3 has 13 amino acids. V dropped 6 bases and J dropped 3 bases, with 9 bases sitting between them. The CDR3 DNA follows: TGTGCCAGTAGAGGACACGACTACAATGAGCAGTTCTTC. Its translation: CASRGHDYNEQFF.

The chain is built from TRBV14 and TRBJ2-1; TRBD2 agrees at 10 bases. The V gene's germline CDR1 is SGHDN and CDR2 FVKESK. V shed 4 bases and J 7 bases; nucleotides not matched to a gene: 4. This CDR3 region has 14 residues. Written as DNA, the CDR3 is TGTGCCAGCAGCCTGGTAGCGGGAGGTAATGAGCAGTTCTTC. It is translated as CASSLVAGGNEQFF.